These T cell receptor beta chains were read from a single sample in a study of blood T cells in healthy people across ages. MiXCR, applied by TCRdb to the 5' RACE reads, yields one record per CDR3 protein. Of about 540,000 distinct CDR3 sequences listed, about 25% were seen once; the top ten hold approximately 10%. These data were likewise used in another study, on T cells of mothers and their children.

Specimen: blood. These receptors were collected from a boy aged 10-17 years in good health. CDR3s include the opening cysteine and the closing phenylalanine or tryptophan. Fields, in order: J gene, clone size, CDR3 length, D gene, V gene, CDR3 DNA, CDR3 protein. The D gene is left open where the match is weak. Clone size, where shown, is once, few, many, or a class for clones that have expanded.

>TRBJ2-3|NA|13|NA|TRBV20-1
TGCAGTGCTAGTCGGGCCGGCACAGATACGCAGTATTTT
CSASRAGTDTQYF
>TRBJ2-3|NA|16|TRBD2|TRBV7-2
TGTGCCAGCAGCCCCTCCTATGCTAGCGGGGGAGATACGCAGTATTTT
CASSPSYASGGDTQYF
>TRBJ2-1|NA|16|TRBD1|TRBV5-1
TGCGCCAGCAGCTTGGGTTGGGACAGGGCCCACAATGAGCAGTTCTTC
CASSLGWDRAHNEQFF
>TRBJ1-6|NA|16|TRBD1|TRBV6-1
TGTGCCAGCAGTGAAGCCAGGGGGCGGTTGTTCTCACCTCTCCACTTT
CASSEARGRLFSPLHF
>TRBJ1-4|NA|19|TRBD1|TRBV4-3
TGCGCCAGCAGCCAAGATTTGGGACAGGGCTTTGGGGTTGATGAAAAACTGTTTTTT
CASSQDLGQGFGVDEKLFF
>TRBJ1-2|few|12|TRBD1|TRBV7-9
TGTGCATCGGGACAGGTTAACTATGGCTACACCTTC
CASGQVNYGYTF
>TRBJ1-2|NA|14|TRBD1|TRBV12-3/TRBV12-4
TGTGCCAGCAGTCACCGGGACAGGCTCTATGGCTACACCTTC
CASSHRDRLYGYTF
>TRBJ1-1|few|15|TRBD1|TRBV7-2
TGTGCCAGCAGCTTTAACAGGGGAGGGAACACTGAAGCTTTCTTT
CASSFNRGGNTEAFF
>TRBJ1-4|few|15|NA|TRBV6-1
TGTGCCAGCAGTGAATATTACAGAAATCGTGAAAAACTGTTTTTT
CASSEYYRNREKLFF
>TRBJ2-1|few|14|TRBD1|TRBV20-1
TGCAGTGCTAAGGGCTGGGACAGGGCCAATGAGCAGTTCTTC
CSAKGWDRANEQFF
>TRBJ2-5|NA|13|TRBD2|TRBV29-1
TGCAGCGTCAAGACTAGCGGGCCAGAGACCCAGTACTTC
CSVKTSGPETQYF
>TRBJ2-6|NA|15|NA|TRBV3-1
TGTGCCAGCAGCCAAGTATTAGCTGGGACCAACGTCCTGACTTTC
CASSQVLAGTNVLTF
>TRBJ2-4|NA|16|NA|TRBV28
TGTGCCAGCAGTTTTGTACTAACTCTAGCCAAAAACATTCAGTACTTC
CASSFVLTLAKNIQYF
>TRBJ2-2|NA|16|NA|TRBV20-1
TGCAGTGCTAGAGATTTCGCGGCAGGGCTCACCGGGGAGCTGTTTTTT
CSARDFAAGLTGELFF
>TRBJ2-3|NA|18|TRBD2|TRBV7-8
TGTGCCAGCAGCTCGCCGGGACTAGCGGTATCTAGCACAGATACGCAGTATTTT
CASSSPGLAVSSTDTQYF
>TRBJ2-7|NA|14|NA|TRBV5-1
TGCGCCAGCAGCTTGGAGCAGGGGGGCTACGAGCAGTACTTC
CASSLEQGGYEQYF
>TRBJ2-1|many|18|NA|TRBV9
TGTGCCAGCAGCGTAGCCCCTCTTAGAGGGAGCTCCTACAATGAGCAGTTCTTC
CASSVAPLRGSSYNEQFF
>TRBJ1-5|NA|15|NA|TRBV20-1
TGCAGTGCTATAGATTTTCGGGGGAGCAATCAGCCCCAGCATTTT
CSAIDFRGSNQPQHF
>TRBJ2-5|NA|13|NA|TRBV18
TGTGCCAGCTCACCTAGGGGAGAAGAGACCCAGCACTTC
CASSPRGEETQHF
>TRBJ1-4|many|14|TRBD1|TRBV29-1
TGCAGCGTGACCCCGGGACAGGGTTATGAAAAACTGTTTTTT
CSVTPGQGYEKLFF
>TRBJ2-2|NA|14|TRBD2|TRBV10-2
TGCGCCAGCAGAACTAGCGGGACCACCGGGGAGCTGTTTTTT
CASRTSGTTGELFF
>TRBJ1-4|few|16|NA|TRBV20-1
TGCAGTGCTCCGGGACCCGGCCTTGCAACTAATGAAAAACTGTTTTTT
CSAPGPGLATNEKLFF
>TRBJ2-5|few|13|NA|TRBV6-5
TGTGCCAGCAGTTACTCCTACAAAGAGACCCAGTACTTC
CASSYSYKETQYF
>TRBJ1-2|NA|14|TRBD1|TRBV13
TGTGCCAGCAGCATCGGTGCAGGGGGTGATGGCTACACCTTC
CASSIGAGGDGYTF
>TRBJ2-7|NA|14|NA|TRBV3-1
TGTGCCAGCAGCCAAGACTACCGACTATACGAGCAGTACTTC
CASSQDYRLYEQYF
>TRBJ1-6|few|15|TRBD1|TRBV2
TGTGCCAGCAGCTTGTCCCGGGACAGGGGTCCACCCCTCCACTTT
CASSLSRDRGPPLHF
>TRBJ2-1|many|11|NA|TRBV29-1
TGCAGCGTTGACAAGGGTCTGGAGCAGTTCTTC
CSVDKGLEQFF
>TRBJ2-7|few|16|NA|TRBV7-9
TGTGCCGGCAGCTTATCCGTCGGGGCAGGGAGTCGGGAGCAGTACTTC
CAGSLSVGAGSREQYF
>TRBJ2-4|few|15|TRBD1|TRBV7-2
TGTGCCAGCAGCCAGGGACAGGTGGTCAAAAACATTCAGTACTTC
CASSQGQVVKNIQYF
>TRBJ2-2|NA|18|NA|TRBV27
TGTGCCAGCAGTTCCCGTTACGGGGACCTATCGAACACCGGGGAGCTGTTTTTT
CASSSRYGDLSNTGELFF
>TRBJ2-3|NA|12|NA|TRBV20-1
TGCAGCGCCGGGCCTCAGGTCGATACGCAGTATTTT
CSAGPQVDTQYF
>TRBJ2-1|few|16|TRBD2|TRBV9
TGTGCCAGCAGCGGGACTCTAGCGGGACTGTACAATGAGCAGTTCTTC
CASSGTLAGLYNEQFF
>TRBJ2-7|few|16|NA|TRBV4-3
TGCGCCAGCAGCCAAGATCTGTTAGGAGGCCCCTACGAGCAGTACTTC
CASSQDLLGGPYEQYF
>TRBJ1-1|many|11|NA|TRBV7-9
TGTGCCAGCAGTTTCGGGGGGGAAGCTTTCTTT
CASSFGGEAFF
>TRBJ2-2|NA|15|NA|TRBV2
TGTGCCAGCAGGAAAGCGGGCGCGAACACCGGGGAGCTGTTTTTT
CASRKAGANTGELFF
>TRBJ1-2|few|13|TRBD1|TRBV12-3/TRBV12-4
TGTGCCAGCACTGATACAGGGGGCTATGGCTACACCTTC
CASTDTGGYGYTF
>TRBJ1-4|NA|13|NA|TRBV6-2/TRBV6-3
TGTGCCAGCAGTTCCACAGGGAATGAAAAACTGTTTTTT
CASSSTGNEKLFF
>TRBJ2-1|NA|13|NA|TRBV29-1
TGCAGCGTTGAAAAGGAAGCCGGTCATGAGCAGTTCTTC
CSVEKEAGHEQFF
>TRBJ1-5|NA|14|NA|TRBV24-1
TGTGCCACCAGTGATTTGGGATCGCATCAGCCCCAGCATTTT
CATSDLGSHQPQHF
>TRBJ2-5|few|15|NA|TRBV7-9
TGTGCCAGCAGCTTAGCGCTGGGGGGCCAAGAGACCCAGTACTTC
CASSLALGGQETQYF
>TRBJ2-5|NA|14|NA|TRBV27
TGTGCCAGCATGGTATACGGGGCACAAGAGACCCAGTACTTC
CASMVYGAQETQYF
>TRBJ2-3|few|15|TRBD2|TRBV6-4
TGTGCCAGCAGTGACCGGGCGGGAGTTTCAGATACGCAGTATTTT
CASSDRAGVSDTQYF
>TRBJ2-5|few|17|NA|TRBV7-8
TGTGCCAGCAGCTTAGCGCGAAACCCCAACAGGCCGTGGACCCAGTACTTC
CASSLARNPNRPWTQYF
>TRBJ1-2|once|15|NA|TRBV4-1
TGCGCCAGCAGCCAAGATAAAGGGAACAACTATGCCTACACCTTC
CASSQDKGNNYAYTF
>TRBJ1-2|NA|15|NA|TRBV6-5
TGTGCCAGCAGTCAATACCAAAGGGCGGACTATGGCTACACCTTC
CASSQYQRADYGYTF
>TRBJ1-4|NA|13|NA|TRBV7-3
TGTGCCAGCAGCATGGCCTCAGGTGAAAAACTGTTTTTT
CASSMASGEKLFF
>TRBJ2-1|few|17|NA|TRBV28
TGTGCCAGCAGATCCCCTATGGGGGGCGGCTCCTACAATGAGCAGTTCTTC
CASRSPMGGGSYNEQFF
>TRBJ2-1|NA|12|TRBD2|TRBV12-3/TRBV12-4
TGTGCCAGCACCGGGGGGTACAATGAGCAGTTCTTC
CASTGGYNEQFF